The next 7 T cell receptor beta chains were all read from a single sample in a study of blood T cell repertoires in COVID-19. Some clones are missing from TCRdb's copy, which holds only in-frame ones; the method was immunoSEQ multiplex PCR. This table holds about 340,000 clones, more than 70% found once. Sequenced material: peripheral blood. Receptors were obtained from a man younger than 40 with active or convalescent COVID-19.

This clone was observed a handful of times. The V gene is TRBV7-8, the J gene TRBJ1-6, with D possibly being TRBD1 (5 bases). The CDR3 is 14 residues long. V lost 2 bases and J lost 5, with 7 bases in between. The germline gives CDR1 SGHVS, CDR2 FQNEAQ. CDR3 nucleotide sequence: TGTGCCAGCAGCTTAAGCAGGGATAATTCACCCCTCCACTTT. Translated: CASSLSRDNSPLHF.

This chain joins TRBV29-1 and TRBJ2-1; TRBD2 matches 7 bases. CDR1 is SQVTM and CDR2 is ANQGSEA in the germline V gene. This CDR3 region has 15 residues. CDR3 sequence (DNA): TGCAGTGGGAGGGGAGGCCCTCGGGCCTACAATGAGCAGTTCTTC. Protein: CSGRGGPRAYNEQFF.

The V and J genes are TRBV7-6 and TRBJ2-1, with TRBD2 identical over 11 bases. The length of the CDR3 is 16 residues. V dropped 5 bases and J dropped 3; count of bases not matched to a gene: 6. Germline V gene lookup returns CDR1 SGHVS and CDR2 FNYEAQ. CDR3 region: CASSHASGRNYNEQFF. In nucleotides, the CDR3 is TGTGCCAGCAGCCACGCTAGCGGGAGGAACTACAATGAGCAGTTCTTC.

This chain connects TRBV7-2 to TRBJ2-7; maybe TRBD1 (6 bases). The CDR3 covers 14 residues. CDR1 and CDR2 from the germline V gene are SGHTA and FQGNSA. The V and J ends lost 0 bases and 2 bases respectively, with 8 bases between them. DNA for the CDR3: TGTGCCAGCAGCTTAGCGGACAGAGCCTACGAGCAGTACTTC. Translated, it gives CASSLADRAYEQYF.

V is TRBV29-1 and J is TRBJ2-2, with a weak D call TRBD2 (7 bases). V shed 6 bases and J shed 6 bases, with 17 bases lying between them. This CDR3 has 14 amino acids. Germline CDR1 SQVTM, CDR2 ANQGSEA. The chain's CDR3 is CSVGGGTWPGELFF. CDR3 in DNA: TGCAGCGTGGGAGGGGGAACCTGGCCCGGGGAGCTGTTTTTT.

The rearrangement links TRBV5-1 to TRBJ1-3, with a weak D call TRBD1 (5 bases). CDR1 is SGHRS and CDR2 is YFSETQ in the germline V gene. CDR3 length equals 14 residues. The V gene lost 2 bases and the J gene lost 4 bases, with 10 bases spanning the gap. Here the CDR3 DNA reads TGCGCCAGCAGCTTTGACAGTAGCGGAAACACCATATATTTT. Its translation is CASSFDSSGNTIYF.

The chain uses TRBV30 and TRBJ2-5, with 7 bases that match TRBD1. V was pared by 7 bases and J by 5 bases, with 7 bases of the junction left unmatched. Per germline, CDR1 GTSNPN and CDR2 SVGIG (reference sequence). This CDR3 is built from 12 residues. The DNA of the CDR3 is TGTGCCTCAACAGGGGCTGGGGAGACCCAGTACTTC. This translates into CASTGAGETQYF.